One sample yielded the 11 T cell receptor beta chains listed below, sequenced in a study of T cell repertoires in cytomegalovirus infection. Their antigens are not known. TCRdb re-analysed the reads in MiXCR, keeping a single row per CDR3 protein. The repertoire has around 710,000 distinct CDR3 sequences, just under 30% of them found once; the top ten carry roughly 14%. Sequencing was performed on cultured CD8+ T cells from PBMCs, taken from culture after CMV antigen stimulation. These receptors all stem from a human donor in good health (CMV status not recorded). Some clones in this sample may be carry-over from other donors' samples.

This clonotype was picked up a small number of times. The V and J genes are TRBV27 and TRBJ1-2, with D possibly being TRBD1 (6 bases). This CDR3 comprises 12 residues. Germline lookup yields CDR1 MNHEY and CDR2 SMNVEV (reference sequence). Deletions cut 3 bases from V and 14 bases from J, with 16 bases between. The CDR3 spells CASSFRGGDWTF. The CDR3 DNA follows: TGTGCCAGCAGTTTTAGGGGGGGCGATTGGACCTTC.

CDR3 sequence reads: CASSSNRGQNFPYNEQFF. CDR3 DNA sequence: TGCGCCAGCAGCTCGAACAGGGGGCAAAATTTTCCCTACAATGAGCAGTTCTTC. The genes are TRBV5-1 and TRBJ2-1; 9 nucleotides line up with TRBD1. This CDR3 has 18 amino acids. Germline V gives CDR1 SGHRS, CDR2 YFSETQ. The trim removed 3 bases at V and 2 bases at J, leaving 12 bases unmatched.

This chain uses TRBV10-3 with TRBJ2-1; 9 nucleotides agree with TRBD1. The CDR3 totals 15 residues. J lost 4 bases, V lost 10 bases, and 11 bases had no gene match. Germline V lookup: CDR1 ENHRY, CDR2 SYGVKD. In nucleotides, the CDR3 is TGTGCCACCCAAGCCCCGGGACAGGGATACAATGAGCAGTTCTTC. This translates into CATQAPGQGYNEQFF.

This clonotype was detected only a few times. The rearrangement links TRBV7-3 to TRBJ2-1; 8 bases align to TRBD2. Trimming took 3 bases from V and 8 from J; bases not matched to a gene: 9. The V gene's germline CDR1 is SGHTA and CDR2 FQGTGA. The CDR3 runs 15 residues. CDR3 DNA sequence: TGTGCCAGCAGCTTTTATGCGGGGGGACTCGATGAGCAGTTCTTC. It is translated as CASSFYAGGLDEQFF. Complete variable domain (other parts from reference TRBV7-3 and TRBJ2-1): GAGVSQTPSNKVTEKGKYVELRCDPISGHTALYWYRQSLGQGPEFLIYFQGTGAADDSGLPNDRFFAVRPEGSVSTLKIQRTERGDSAVYLCASSFYAGGLDEQFFGPGTRLTVL.

The V gene is TRBV9, the J gene TRBJ1-1; 10 bases agree with TRBD1. The length of the CDR3 is 20 residues. CDR1 and CDR2 from the germline V gene are SGDLS and YYNGEE. The V segment lost 3 bases and the J segment 2 bases; nucleotides outside the gene matches: 19. CDR3 DNA sequence: TGTGCCAGCAGCGCCCAATTGGGAGCGGACAGGGGGTGGGAAAACACTGAAGCTTTCTTT. This translates into CASSAQLGADRGWENTEAFF.

In its sample, this clonotype was seen a few times. The chain recombines TRBV7-2 with TRBJ2-3; D not certain. Germline V gene data show CDR1 as SGHTA and CDR2 as FQGNSA. This CDR3 has 15 residues. The V and J ends lost 3 bases and 1 base respectively, with 11 bases between them. In nucleotides, the CDR3 is TGTGCCAGCAGCTTTGAATCCCCTGGCACAGATACGCAGTATTTT. It specifies CASSFESPGTDTQYF.

This clonotype was found a few times. The chain has TRBV6-2 or TRBV6-3 and TRBJ2-7; D uncertain. The V end was cut by 6 bases, the J end by 3 bases, with 12 bases between. CDR3 length: 13 amino acids. Germline CDR1 and CDR2: MNHEY and SVGEGT. The CDR3 reads CASSMALVYEQYV. The CDR3 nucleotides read TGTGCCAGCAGCATGGCGCTTGTCTACGAGCAGTACGTC.

This clonotype was found a few times. Possible read error: a much larger clone is one base away. This chain connects TRBV12-3 or TRBV12-4 to TRBJ1-1; the D is unclear. Between the trimmed V and J ends, which lost 6 bases and 1 base, there was a span of 9 bases. The CDR3 is made up of 13 amino acids. CDR3 DNA: TGTGCCAGCAGATTTTCAGGGAACACTGAAGCTTTCTTT. This translates into CASRFSGNTEAFF.

V and J are TRBV5-6 and TRBJ2-7, with D perhaps matching TRBD1 (5 bases). The length of the CDR3 is 15 residues. Germline values: CDR1 SGHDT, CDR2 YYEEEE. V dropped 0 bases and J dropped 6 bases, with 16 bases sitting between them. The CDR3 region is CASSLVLSRASEQYV. In DNA, the CDR3 is TGTGCCAGCAGCTTGGTCCTGTCCAGGGCGAGCGAGCAGTACGTC.

The chain is built from TRBV2 and TRBJ1-4, with D maybe TRBD1 (6 bases). The CDR3 sequence is 16 residues long. CDR1 is SNHLY and CDR2 is FYNNEI in the germline V gene. V was clipped by 6 bases and J by 2 bases, with 16 bases between them. This chain's CDR3 is CASSESGVGTNEKLFF. The DNA for the CDR3 is TGTGCCAGCAGCGAATCAGGGGTGGGGACTAATGAAAAACTGTTTTTT.

This clonotype was seen ten or more times. J is TRBJ2-3 and V is TRBV3-1, with 15 bases fitting TRBD2. This CDR3 spans 17 amino acids. V was pared by 6 bases and J by 5 bases, with 9 bases of the junction left unmatched. Germline values: CDR1 LGHDT, CDR2 YNNKEL (reference sequence). Written as DNA, the CDR3 is TGTGCCAGCAGGCCAGGACTAGCGGGGGGGCCCTTAGATACGCAGTATTTT. Amino acids: CASRPGLAGGPLDTQYF.